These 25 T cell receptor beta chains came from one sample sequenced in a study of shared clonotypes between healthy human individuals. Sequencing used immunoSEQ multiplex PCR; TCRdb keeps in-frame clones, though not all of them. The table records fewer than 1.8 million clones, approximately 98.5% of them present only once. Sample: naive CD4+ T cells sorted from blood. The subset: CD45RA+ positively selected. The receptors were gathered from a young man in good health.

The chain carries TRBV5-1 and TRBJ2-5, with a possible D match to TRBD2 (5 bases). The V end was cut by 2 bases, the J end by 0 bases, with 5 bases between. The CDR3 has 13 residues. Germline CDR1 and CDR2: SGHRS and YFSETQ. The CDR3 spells CASSFGNQETQYF. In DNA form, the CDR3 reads TGCGCCAGCAGCTTCGGGAACCAAGAGACCCAGTACTTC.

CDR3 amino acids: CASSPSSPGSGNTIYF. CDR3 DNA: TGTGCCAGCTCACCATCCTCTCCGGGGAGTGGAAACACCATATATTTT. This sequence joins TRBV18 and TRBJ1-3; D is undetermined. V gave up 2 bases and J gave up 3 bases, with 14 bases separating them. CDR1 KGHSH and CDR2 LQKENI come from the germline V gene. The CDR3 is 16 amino acids.

The CDR3 reads CASSSGTDMNTEAFF. CDR3 coding DNA: TGTGCCAGCAGCTCGGGGACAGATATGAACACTGAAGCTTTCTTT. The genes are TRBV5-4 and TRBJ1-1; TRBD1 aligns across 7 bases. V trimming: 3 bases; J trimming: 0 bases; junction bases outside the gene matches: 5. The CDR3 extends over 15 amino acids. The germline V gene encodes CDR1 SGHNT and CDR2 YYREEE (reference sequence).

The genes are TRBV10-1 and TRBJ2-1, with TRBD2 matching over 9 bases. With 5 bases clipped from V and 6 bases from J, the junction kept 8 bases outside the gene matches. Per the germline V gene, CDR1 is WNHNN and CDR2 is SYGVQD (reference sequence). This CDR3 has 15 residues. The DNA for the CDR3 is TGCGCCAGCAGTCCCGGGACTAGCCCCCTCAATGAGCAGTTCTTC. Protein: CASSPGTSPLNEQFF.

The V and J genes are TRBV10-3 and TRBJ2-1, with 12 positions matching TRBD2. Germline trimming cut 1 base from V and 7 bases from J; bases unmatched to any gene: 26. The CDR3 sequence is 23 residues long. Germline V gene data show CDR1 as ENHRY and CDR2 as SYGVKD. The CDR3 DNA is TGTGCCATCAGTGAGTTAAGGGGCGACCGAAATCCTAGCGGGAGGGTCTCCTTTAATGAGCAGTTCTTC. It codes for CAISELRGDRNPSGRVSFNEQFF.

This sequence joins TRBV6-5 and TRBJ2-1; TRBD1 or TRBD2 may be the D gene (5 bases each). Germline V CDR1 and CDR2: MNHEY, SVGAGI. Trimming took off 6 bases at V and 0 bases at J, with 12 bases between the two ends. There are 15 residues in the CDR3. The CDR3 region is CASSPSGSSYNEQFF. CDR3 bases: TGTGCCAGCAGCCCCTCAGGGAGCTCCTACAATGAGCAGTTCTTC.

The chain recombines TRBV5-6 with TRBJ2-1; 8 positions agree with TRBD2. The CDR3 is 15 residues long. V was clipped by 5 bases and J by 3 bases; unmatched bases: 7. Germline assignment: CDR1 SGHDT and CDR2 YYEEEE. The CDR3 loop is CASRNAGTSYNEQFF. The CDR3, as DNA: TGTGCCAGCAGGAATGCCGGGACTAGCTACAATGAGCAGTTCTTC. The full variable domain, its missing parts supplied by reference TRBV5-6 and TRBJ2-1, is DAGVTQSPTHLIKTRGQQVTLRCSPKSGHDTVSWYQQALGQGPQFIFQYYEEEERQRGNFPDRFSGHQFPNYSSELNVNALLLGDSALYLCASRNAGTSYNEQFFGPGTRLTVL.

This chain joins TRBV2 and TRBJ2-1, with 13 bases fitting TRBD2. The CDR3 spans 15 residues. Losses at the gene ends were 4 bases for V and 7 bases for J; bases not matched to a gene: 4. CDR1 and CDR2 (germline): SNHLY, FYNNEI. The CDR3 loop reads CASSGLAGGSNEQFF. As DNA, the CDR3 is TGTGCCAGCAGTGGACTAGCGGGAGGCTCGAATGAGCAGTTCTTC.

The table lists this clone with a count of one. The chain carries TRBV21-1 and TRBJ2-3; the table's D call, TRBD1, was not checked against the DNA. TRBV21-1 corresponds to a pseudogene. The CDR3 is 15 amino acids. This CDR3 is CASSKGGGAGDTQYF. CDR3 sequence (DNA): TGTGCCAGCAGCAAAGGAGGGGGCGCGGGAGATACGCAGTATTTT.

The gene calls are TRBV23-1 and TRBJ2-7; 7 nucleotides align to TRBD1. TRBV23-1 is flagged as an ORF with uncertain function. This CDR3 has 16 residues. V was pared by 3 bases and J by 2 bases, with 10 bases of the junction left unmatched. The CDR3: CASSHDPTGLPYEQYF. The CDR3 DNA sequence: TGCGCCAGCAGTCACGACCCGACAGGGCTTCCCTACGAGCAGTACTTC.

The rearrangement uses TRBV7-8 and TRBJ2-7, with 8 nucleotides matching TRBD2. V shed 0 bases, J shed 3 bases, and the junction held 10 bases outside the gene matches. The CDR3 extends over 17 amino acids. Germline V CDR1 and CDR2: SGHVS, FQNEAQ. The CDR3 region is CASSLAGIWTSIYEQYF. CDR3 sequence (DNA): TGTGCCAGCAGCTTAGCGGGTATTTGGACTAGCATCTACGAGCAGTACTTC.

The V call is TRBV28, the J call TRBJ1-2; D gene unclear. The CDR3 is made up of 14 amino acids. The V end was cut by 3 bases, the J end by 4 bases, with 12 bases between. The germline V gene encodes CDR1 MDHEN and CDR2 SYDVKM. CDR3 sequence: CASSLPGALYGYTF. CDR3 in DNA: TGTGCCAGCAGTTTGCCAGGCGCCCTCTATGGCTACACCTTC.

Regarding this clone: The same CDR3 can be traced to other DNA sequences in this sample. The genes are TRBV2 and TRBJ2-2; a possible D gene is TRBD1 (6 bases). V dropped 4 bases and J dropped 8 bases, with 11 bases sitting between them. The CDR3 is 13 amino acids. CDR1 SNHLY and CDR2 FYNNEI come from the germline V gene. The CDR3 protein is CASSGQGTGELFF. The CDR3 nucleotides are TGTGCCAGCAGTGGTCAGGGGACGGGGGAGCTGTTTTTT.

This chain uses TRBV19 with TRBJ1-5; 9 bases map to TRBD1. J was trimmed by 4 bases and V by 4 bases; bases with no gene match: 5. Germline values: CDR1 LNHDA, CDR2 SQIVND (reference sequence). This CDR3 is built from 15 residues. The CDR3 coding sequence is TGTGCCAGTAGTACCCCCGGGACAGGGAATCAGCCCCAGCATTTT. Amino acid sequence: CASSTPGTGNQPQHF.

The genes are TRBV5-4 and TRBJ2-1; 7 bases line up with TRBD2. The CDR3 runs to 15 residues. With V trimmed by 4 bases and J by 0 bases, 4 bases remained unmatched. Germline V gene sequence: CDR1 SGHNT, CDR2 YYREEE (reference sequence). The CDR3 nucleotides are TGTGCCAGCAGCCAACGGACTAGCTCCTACAATGAGCAGTTCTTC. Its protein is CASSQRTSSYNEQFF.

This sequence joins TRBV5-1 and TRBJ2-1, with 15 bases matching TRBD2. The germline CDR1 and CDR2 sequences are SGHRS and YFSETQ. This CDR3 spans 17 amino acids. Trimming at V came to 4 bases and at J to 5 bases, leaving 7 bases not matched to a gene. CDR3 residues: CASSPGLAGGMNNEQFF. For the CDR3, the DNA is TGCGCCAGCAGCCCGGGACTAGCGGGAGGTATGAACAATGAGCAGTTCTTC.

CDR3 sequence reads: CASSSLEGTDTQYF. In nucleotides, the CDR3 is TGTGCCAGCAGCTCTCTTGAGGGCACAGATACGCAGTATTTT. This chain uses TRBV28 with TRBJ2-3, with D unresolved. V was clipped by 6 bases and J by 1 base, with 11 bases between them. The CDR3 length is 14 residues. Looked up from germline, CDR1 is MDHEN and CDR2 is SYDVKM.

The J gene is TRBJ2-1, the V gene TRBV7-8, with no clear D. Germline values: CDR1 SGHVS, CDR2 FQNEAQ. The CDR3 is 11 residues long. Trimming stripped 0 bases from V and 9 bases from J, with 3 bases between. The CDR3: CASSLATEQFF. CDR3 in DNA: TGTGCCAGCAGCTTAGCTACTGAGCAGTTCTTC.

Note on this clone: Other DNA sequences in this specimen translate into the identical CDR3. CDR3 bases: TGTGCCAGCAGCGTAGCTGGGGCCAACGTCCTGACTTTC. Translating it yields CASSVAGANVLTF. The rearrangement joins TRBV9 to TRBJ2-6; D call uncertain. V was trimmed by 0 bases and J by 2 bases, leaving 0 bases between them. The CDR3 extends over 13 amino acids. Germline loops: CDR1 SGDLS, CDR2 YYNGEE.

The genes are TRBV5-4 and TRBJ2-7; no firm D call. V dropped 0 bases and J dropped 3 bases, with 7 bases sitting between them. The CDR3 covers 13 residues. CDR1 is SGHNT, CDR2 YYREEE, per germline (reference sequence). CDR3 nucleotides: TGTGCCAGCAGCTTGGTATTGGGCTACGAGCAGTACTTC. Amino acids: CASSLVLGYEQYF.

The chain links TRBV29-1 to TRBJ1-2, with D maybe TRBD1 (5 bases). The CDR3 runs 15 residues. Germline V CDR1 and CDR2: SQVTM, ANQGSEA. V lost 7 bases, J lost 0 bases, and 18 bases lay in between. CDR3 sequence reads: CSARIGHLANYGYTF. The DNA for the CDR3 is TGCAGCGCCAGAATCGGACACTTAGCTAACTATGGCTACACCTTC. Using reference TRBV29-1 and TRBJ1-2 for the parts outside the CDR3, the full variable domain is SAVISQKPSRDICQRGTSLTIQCQVDSQVTMMFWYRQQPGQSLTLIATANQGSEATYESGFVIDKFPISRPNLTFSTLTVSNMSPEDSSIYLCSARIGHLANYGYTFGSGTRLTVV.

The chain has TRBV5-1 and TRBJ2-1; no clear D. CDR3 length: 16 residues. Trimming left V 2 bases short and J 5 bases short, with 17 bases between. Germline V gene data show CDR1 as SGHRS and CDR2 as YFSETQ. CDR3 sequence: CASSFISPAVNNEQFF. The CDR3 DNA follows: TGCGCCAGCAGCTTTATATCCCCTGCGGTAAACAATGAGCAGTTCTTC.

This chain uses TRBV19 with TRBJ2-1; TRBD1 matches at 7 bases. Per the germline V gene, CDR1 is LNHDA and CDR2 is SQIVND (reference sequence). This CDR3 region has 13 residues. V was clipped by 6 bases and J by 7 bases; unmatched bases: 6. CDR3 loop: CASRITGVNEQFF. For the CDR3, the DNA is TGTGCCAGTAGAATTACAGGGGTGAATGAGCAGTTCTTC. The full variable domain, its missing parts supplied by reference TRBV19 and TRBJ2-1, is DGGITQSPKYLFRKEGQNVTLSCEQNLNHDAMYWYRQDPGQGLRLIYYSQIVNDFQKGDIAEGYSVSREKKESFPLTVTSAQKNPTAFYLCASRITGVNEQFFGPGTRLTVL.

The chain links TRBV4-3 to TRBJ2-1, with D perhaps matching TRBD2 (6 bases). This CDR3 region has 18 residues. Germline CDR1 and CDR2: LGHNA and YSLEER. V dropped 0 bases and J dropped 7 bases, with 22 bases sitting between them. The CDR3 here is CASSQDLPSGTLGNEQFF. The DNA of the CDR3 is TGCGCCAGCAGCCAAGATCTACCCTCCGGGACTCTGGGAAATGAGCAGTTCTTC.

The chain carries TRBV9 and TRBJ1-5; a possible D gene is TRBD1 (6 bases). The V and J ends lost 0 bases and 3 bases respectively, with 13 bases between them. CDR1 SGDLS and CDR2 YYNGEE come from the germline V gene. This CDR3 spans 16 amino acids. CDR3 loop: CASSVVAGEDNQPQHF. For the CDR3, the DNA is TGTGCCAGCAGCGTAGTAGCAGGGGAAGACAATCAGCCCCAGCATTTT.